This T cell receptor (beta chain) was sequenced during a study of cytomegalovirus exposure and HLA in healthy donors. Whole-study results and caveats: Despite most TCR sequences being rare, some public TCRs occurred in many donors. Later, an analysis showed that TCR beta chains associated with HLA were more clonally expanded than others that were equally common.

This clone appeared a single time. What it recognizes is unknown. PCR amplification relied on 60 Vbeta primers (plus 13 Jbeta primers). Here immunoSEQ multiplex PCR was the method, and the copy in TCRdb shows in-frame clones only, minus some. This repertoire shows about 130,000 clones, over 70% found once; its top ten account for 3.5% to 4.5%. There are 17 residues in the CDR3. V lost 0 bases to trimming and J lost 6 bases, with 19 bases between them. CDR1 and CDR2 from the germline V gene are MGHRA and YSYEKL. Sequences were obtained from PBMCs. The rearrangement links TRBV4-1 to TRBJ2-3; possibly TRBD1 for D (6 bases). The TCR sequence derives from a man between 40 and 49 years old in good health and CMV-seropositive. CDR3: CASSQDKPGHTTDTQYF. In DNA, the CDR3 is TGCGCCAGCAGCCAAGATAAACCGGGACACACCACTGATACGCAGTATTTT.